This is a list of T cell receptor beta chains from one sample in a study of T-cell reconstitution after alpha-beta-depleted transplantation in children. From the PCR reads, TCRdb called clonotypes with MiXCR, one entry per CDR3 protein. Among 200,000 or so distinct CDR3 sequences listed, approximately 6.9% were seen once. The material sequenced was PBMCs, taken before TCRalphabeta/CD19-depleted stem cell transplant. These receptors were obtained from a boy younger than 10 with acute lymphoblastic leukemia, due to receive a stem cell transplant. The CDR3 runs from the conserved cysteine through the conserved F or W. The D gene is left open where the match is weak. Size is stated for part of the rows, as once, few or many counts, or as a class when the clone is expanded.

TRBJ2-1 - 12 TRBV28 many CASSSRADEQFF TGTGCCAGCAGTTCACGAGCGGATGAGCAGTTCTTC
TRBJ2-1 TRBD2 14 TRBV20-1 many CSAVSGRTYNEQFF TGCAGTGCCGTTAGCGGGAGGACGTACAATGAGCAGTTCTTC
TRBJ1-2 - 12 TRBV24-1 - CATSDLGYGYTF TGTGCCACCAGTGATTTAGGTTATGGCTACACCTTC
TRBJ2-7 - 14 TRBV20-1 many CSAAGGRGIYEQYF TGCAGTGCGGCAGGTGGCAGGGGCATCTACGAGCAGTACTTC
TRBJ2-2 - 15 TRBV28 many CASSTGARNTGELFF TGTGCCAGCAGTACCGGGGCGCGGAACACCGGGGAGCTGTTTTTT
TRBJ1-2 TRBD1 14 TRBV3-1 many CASSPRDRGGGYTF TGTGCCAGCAGCCCCCGAGACAGGGGAGGTGGCTACACCTTC
TRBJ2-1 - 16 TRBV4-1 - CASSQESLEAYNEQFF TGCGCCAGCAGCCAAGAGTCACTAGAGGCCTACAATGAGCAGTTCTTC
TRBJ2-1 TRBD2 14 TRBV15 few CATSRAGSGGEQFF TGTGCCACCAGCAGAGCGGGTAGCGGGGGTGAGCAGTTCTTC
TRBJ2-7 TRBD1 15 TRBV18 - CASSPSQAPTGEQYF TGTGCCAGCTCACCAAGCCAAGCTCCGACAGGGGAGCAGTACTTC
TRBJ2-1 TRBD2 14 TRBV6-2/TRBV6-3 many CASSLTSVNNEQFF TGTGCCTCCAGCCTGACTAGCGTAAACAATGAGCAGTTCTTC
TRBJ2-2 - 15 TRBV5-1 many CASSLAQGKTGELFF TGCGCCAGCAGCTTGGCACAGGGAAAAACCGGGGAGCTGTTTTTT
TRBJ2-3 TRBD2 16 TRBV28 few CASSLNLRGGADTQYF TGTGCCAGCAGTTTAAACCTTCGCGGGGGGGCAGATACGCAGTATTTT
TRBJ1-5 - 16 TRBV5-6 many CASSSRYPDGNQPQHF TGTGCCAGCAGCTCCCGATACCCGGACGGAAATCAGCCCCAGCATTTT
TRBJ2-1 TRBD1 15 TRBV28 many CASSFGTGIYNEQFF TGTGCCAGCAGTTTCGGGACAGGGATCTACAATGAGCAGTTCTTC
TRBJ1-4 TRBD1 15 TRBV7-2 - CASSSRQGANEKLFF TGTGCCAGCAGCTCTCGACAGGGTGCTAATGAAAAACTGTTTTTT
TRBJ1-1 - 14 TRBV6-5 many CASRMEGGNTEAFF TGTGCCAGCAGGATGGAGGGTGGGAACACTGAAGCTTTCTTT
TRBJ2-7 TRBD1 13 TRBV28 few CASSLRGRGEQYF TGTGCCAGCAGTTTGAGGGGGCGCGGGGAGCAGTACTTC
TRBJ2-7 TRBD2 15 TRBV20-1 many CSARDGRAGVGEQYF TGCAGTGCTAGAGATGGGCGAGCGGGAGTGGGTGAGCAGTACTTC
TRBJ2-7 TRBD1 14 TRBV18 many CASSTGTGVVEEYF TGTGCCAGCTCAACCGGGACAGGGGTGGTGGAGGAGTACTTC
TRBJ1-5 - 14 TRBV28 many CASSFASLNQPQHF TGTGCCAGCAGTTTCGCCAGTCTCAATCAGCCCCAGCATTTT
TRBJ2-5 TRBD2 15 TRBV2 many CASSEHVAGSETQYF TGTGCCAGCAGTGAACACGTAGCGGGGTCGGAGACCCAGTACTTC
TRBJ2-1 - 12 TRBV7-9 many CASSPGPNEQFF TGTGCCAGCAGCCCAGGGCCCAATGAGCAGTTCTTC
TRBJ2-1 TRBD2 15 TRBV29-1 many CSVDTSGGVYNEQFF TGCAGCGTTGATACGAGCGGGGGGGTATACAATGAGCAGTTCTTC
TRBJ1-2 - 15 TRBV12-3/TRBV12-4 - CASSFIQGKNYGYTF TGTGCCAGCAGTTTCATTCAGGGGAAGAACTATGGCTACACCTTC
TRBJ2-7 TRBD2 16 TRBV11-2 many CASSPLRREGPYEQYF TGTGCCAGCAGCCCCCTTCGGCGGGAGGGCCCCTACGAGCAGTACTTC
TRBJ2-1 TRBD2 16 TRBV2 few CLSGGGPSFVPYEQFF TGCCTCTCCGGGGGGGGCCCAAGCTTCGTCCCCTATGAGCAGTTCTTC
TRBJ1-2 - 17 TRBV24-1 few CATSDYCFSEPDCGYTF TGTGCCACCAGTGATTACTGTTTTTCTGAGCCTGATTGCGGCTACACCTTC
TRBJ2-1 TRBD2 15 TRBV6-2/TRBV6-3 many CASSVTSGDYNEQFF TGTGCCAGCAGTGTGACTAGCGGGGATTACAATGAGCAGTTCTTC
TRBJ2-7 - 11 TRBV28 many CASSLSRRQYF TGTGCCAGCAGTTTATCCCGGCGTCAGTACTTC
TRBJ1-5 TRBD1 12 TRBV29-1 many CSGQGKNQPQHF TGCAGCGGACAGGGGAAGAATCAGCCCCAGCATTTT
TRBJ2-5 - 15 TRBV9 - CASSVAPGRQETQYF TGTGCCAGCAGCGTAGCGCCGGGACGTCAAGAGACCCAGTACTTC
TRBJ1-1 - 14 TRBV18 many CASSQGAPNTEAFF TGTGCCAGCTCACAGGGAGCACCGAACACTGAAGCTTTCTTT
TRBJ2-1 - 13 TRBV20-1 many CSARGGSYNEQFF TGCAGTGCTAGGGGGGGCTCCTACAATGAGCAGTTCTTC
TRBJ1-1 - 13 TRBV10-3 many CAIRTGPNTEAFF TGTGCCATCAGAACCGGGCCCAACACTGAAGCTTTCTTT
TRBJ1-3 - 17 TRBV10-3 few CAISKTDSSSSGNTIYF TGTGCCATCAGTAAAACCGACAGCTCCAGCTCTGGAAACACCATATATTTT
TRBJ2-3 TRBD2 15 TRBV15 many CATSSLAGDADTQYF TGTGCCACCAGCAGCCTAGCGGGAGATGCGGATACGCAGTATTTT
TRBJ2-7 TRBD1 14 TRBV6-5 - CASSYSQDRGEQYF TGTGCCAGCAGTTACTCCCAGGACAGGGGCGAGCAGTACTTC